The clone carrying this TCR beta chain was seen just once. The record originates from a study of blood T cell repertoires in COVID-19. The germline V gene has CDR1 LGHNA and CDR2 YSLEER. V was trimmed by 2 bases and J by 8 bases, leaving 19 bases between them. The CDR3 has 16 residues. Study processing details: Quantification of nucleated cells was approximated via reference gene primer amplification. Sequencing was performed with immunoSEQ multiplex PCR; in TCRdb, only in-frame clones are kept and a portion is missing. D and trimming come from the DNA, and the V and J calls and clone size come from that table. The sample consists of 200,000 to 250,000 clones, 70% to 90% of them appearing once.

The V and J genes are TRBV4-3 and TRBJ1-3; possible D gene TRBD1, 5 bases. The sequence was collected from a man between 25 and 39 years old who had recovered from COVID-19. The sequencing sample was made of PBMCs or T cells enriched from blood (not recorded which). The CDR3 coding sequence is TGCGCCAGCAGCCAATCCCCACCGGGGACGGGGGACACCATATATTTT. Its translation is CASSQSPPGTGDTIYF.